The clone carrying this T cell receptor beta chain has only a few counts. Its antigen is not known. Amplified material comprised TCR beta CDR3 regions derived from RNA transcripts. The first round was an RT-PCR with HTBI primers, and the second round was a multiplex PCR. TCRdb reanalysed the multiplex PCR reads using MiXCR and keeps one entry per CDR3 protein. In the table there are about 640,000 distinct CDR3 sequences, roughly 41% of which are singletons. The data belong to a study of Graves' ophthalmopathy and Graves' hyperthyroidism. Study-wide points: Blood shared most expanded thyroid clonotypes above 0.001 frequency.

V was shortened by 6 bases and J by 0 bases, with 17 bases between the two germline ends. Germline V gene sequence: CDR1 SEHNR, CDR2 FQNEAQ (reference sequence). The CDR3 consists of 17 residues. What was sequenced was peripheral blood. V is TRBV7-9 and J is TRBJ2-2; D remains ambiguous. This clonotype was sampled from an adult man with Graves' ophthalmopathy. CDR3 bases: TGTGCCAGCAGTCTCCCCCCCCAGAGAGCGAACACCGGGGAGCTGTTTTTT. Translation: CASSLPPQRANTGELFF.